A single sample is the source of the 17 T cell receptor beta chains below, sequenced in a study of blood T cells in healthy people across ages. Combining a sample-barcoded 5' primer with a J-beta primer mix, a second PCR ran for about 6 to 12 cycles. TCRdb processed the 5' RACE reads anew with MiXCR; each CDR3 protein has one entry. The profile shows 1.5 million to 1.8 million distinct CDR3 sequences, approximately 42% of them singletons. Sequencing input: blood. Every receptor here comes from a woman under 30 in good health.

There are many counts of this clonotype. The V call is TRBV10-3, the J call TRBJ2-1; D not resolved. Germline CDR1 reads ENHRY; CDR2 reads SYGVKD. V dropped 0 bases and J dropped 7 bases, with 4 bases sitting between them. CDR3 length: 12 residues. CDR3 protein: CAISESQNEQFF. In DNA form, the CDR3 reads TGTGCCATCAGTGAGTCACAGAATGAGCAGTTCTTC.

This clonotype was found many times. A much larger clone differs from this one at a single base, so this may be a read error. The J gene is TRBJ2-1, the V gene TRBV12-3 or TRBV12-4; a weak D match, TRBD2 (5 bases). The tail of the sequence fits TRBJ2-7 better, so the J call may be wrong. The CDR3 is 16 residues long. CDR3 sequence reads: CASSLVPSSSYNEQYF. CDR3 in DNA: TGTGCCAGCAGTTTAGTGCCTTCTAGCTCCTACAATGAGCAGTACTTC.

This clonotype was seen a handful of times. In DNA form, the CDR3 reads TGCAGCGTTAGCGGTATGAACACTGAAGCTTTCTTT. It yields the protein CSVSGMNTEAFF. The J gene is TRBJ1-1, the V gene TRBV29-1; D unresolved. This CDR3 has 12 residues. CDR1 SQVTM and CDR2 ANQGSEA come from the germline V gene. The V end lost 5 bases, the J end lost 0 bases, and 7 bases lay between the germline ends.

The rearrangement joins TRBV4-1 to TRBJ1-6, with TRBD1 matching 7 bases. The J segment lost 4 bases and the V segment lost 4 bases, leaving 19 bases of the junction unmatched. This CDR3 contains 20 residues. Germline V CDR1 and CDR2: MGHRA, YSYEKL. CDR3 amino acids: CASSRVRQGPSPLYNSPLHF. The CDR3 DNA reads TGCGCCAGCAGCCGAGTGAGACAGGGTCCATCTCCTTTATATAATTCACCCCTCCACTTT.

The rearrangement links TRBV20-1 to TRBJ2-1; D call uncertain. The J call is uncertain, as TRBJ2-7 better fits the DNA end. Germline V CDR1 and CDR2: DFQATT, SNEGSKA (reference sequence). The CDR3 runs 12 residues. CDR3 sequence: CSARGNYNEQYF. The DNA of the CDR3 is TGCAGTGCTAGAGGCAATTACAATGAGCAGTACTTC.

The gene calls are TRBV6-2 or TRBV6-3 and TRBJ2-5; D is unresolved. Trimming left V 5 bases short and J 5 bases short, with 12 bases between. Germline V lookup: CDR1 MNHEY, CDR2 SVGEGT. The CDR3 spans 13 residues. CDR3 bases: TGTGCCAGCAGTGACGATGGGGTGGAGACCCAGTACTTC. Its translation is CASSDDGVETQYF.

The rearrangement uses TRBV10-3 and TRBJ1-2; D is unresolved. Germline V CDR1 and CDR2: ENHRY, SYGVKD. CDR3 length equals 14 residues. With 6 bases removed from V and 2 bases from J, the gap between germline ends came to 13 bases. This CDR3 is CAISSQDGNYGYTF. The CDR3 DNA is TGTGCCATCAGCTCCCAGGACGGAAACTATGGCTACACCTTC.

This clonotype was seen only a few times. The chain is built from TRBV29-1 and TRBJ1-1, with 7 nucleotides matching TRBD1. The V gene end was trimmed by 7 bases and the J gene end by 2 bases; junction bases not matched to a gene: 10. This CDR3 comprises 14 residues. Germline CDR1 and CDR2: SQVTM and ANQGSEA. For the CDR3, the DNA is TGCAGCGCGACTCGACAGGGAATAAACACTGAAGCTTTCTTT. Protein: CSATRQGINTEAFF.

The chain links TRBV30 to TRBJ1-2; no reliable D call. The CDR3 consists of 12 residues. V lost 5 bases, J lost 0 bases, and 7 bases lay in between. Germline CDR1 GTSNPN, CDR2 SVGIG (reference sequence). CDR3 protein: CAWDSANYGYTF. As DNA, the CDR3 is TGTGCCTGGGACTCTGCTAACTATGGCTACACCTTC.

In regard to this clonotype: A much larger clone lies a single base off, so this may be a read error. The J gene is TRBJ2-5, the V gene TRBV20-1; 10 bases map to TRBD2. The CDR3 loop spans 14 amino acids. CDR1 and CDR2 (germline): DFQATT, SNEGSKA (reference sequence). CDR3 loop: CSARVAGGQENQYF. DNA of the CDR3: TGCAGTGCTAGAGTAGCGGGGGGCCAAGAGAACCAGTACTTC.

J is TRBJ2-1 and V is TRBV20-1, with D possibly being TRBD1 (5 bases). The CDR3 has 12 amino acids. The germline CDR1 and CDR2 sequences are DFQATT and SNEGSKA (reference sequence). Trimming pared 4 bases from V and 6 bases from J, leaving 10 bases between. CDR3 in amino acids: CSATGQPNEQFF. In DNA form, the CDR3 reads TGCAGTGCTACTGGACAACCCAATGAGCAGTTCTTC.

This clonotype was detected only a few times. This chain connects TRBV4-2 to TRBJ1-4; no reliable D call. Germline CDR1 reads LGHNA; CDR2 reads YNFKEQ. The V gene lost 5 bases and the J gene lost 0 bases, with 10 bases spanning the gap. CDR3 length: 15 residues. The CDR3 spells CASSYLGTTNEKLFF. For the CDR3, the DNA is TGTGCCAGCAGCTACCTTGGCACAACTAATGAAAAACTGTTTTTT.

The chain joins TRBV6-5 to TRBJ2-1; 9 bases align to TRBD2. J lost 5 bases, V lost 5 bases, and 7 bases had no gene match. The CDR3 contains 15 residues. The germline V gene encodes CDR1 MNHEY and CDR2 SVGAGI. This chain's CDR3 is CASSGGIAGDNEQFF. In nucleotides, the CDR3 is TGTGCCAGCAGTGGGGGGATAGCGGGAGACAATGAGCAGTTCTTC.

The chain carries TRBV12-3 or TRBV12-4 and TRBJ1-1; D is undetermined. V was trimmed by 8 bases and J by 7 bases, leaving 5 bases between them. The CDR3 sequence is 9 residues long. CDR3 in DNA: TGTGCCAGCGGTTATGAAGCTTTCTTT. Encoded protein: CASGYEAFF.

This clonotype came up a few times. The rearrangement links TRBV6-5 to TRBJ1-1, with D possibly being TRBD1 (6 bases). V was trimmed by 2 bases and J by 1 base, leaving 8 bases between them. The CDR3 contains 14 residues. Germline values: CDR1 MNHEY, CDR2 SVGAGI. The CDR3 DNA reads TGTGCCAGCAGTTACGGGGGCGGGAACACTGAAGCTTTCTTT. The encoded protein is CASSYGGGNTEAFF.

The CDR3 loop reads CAISESGQGYDIQYF. In DNA form, the CDR3 reads TGTGCCATCAGTGAGTCCGGCCAGGGCTATGACATTCAGTACTTC. The chain has TRBV10-3 and TRBJ2-4, with D possibly being TRBD1 (5 bases). The CDR3 has 15 amino acids. Germline CDR1 is ENHRY and CDR2 is SYGVKD. Trimming cost V 0 bases and J 8 bases, with 14 bases left between them.

V is TRBV2 and J is TRBJ1-5; TRBD1 aligns across 10 bases. The CDR3 contains 15 residues. J lost 4 bases, V lost 6 bases, and 6 bases had no gene match. The germline V gene has CDR1 SNHLY and CDR2 FYNNEI. CDR3 nucleotides: TGTGCCAGCAGGGGACAGGGGCCAAGGAATCAGCCCCAGCATTTT. Protein sequence: CASRGQGPRNQPQHF.